A selection of T cell receptor beta chains follows, all from one sample in a study of Tregs in tolerant kidney transplant recipients. The table came from immunoSEQ multiplex PCR; TCRdb's copy has only in-frame clones and leaves some out. Of tens of thousands of clones in the sample, more than 85% are singletons; the top ten hold 0.34%. Specimen: Tregs from blood, collected before the transplant. The receptors derive from a human donor who received a combined kidney and bone marrow transplant. Each CDR3 is given with its conserved first and last residue. The D gene is left open where the match is weak. The size of a clone is reported for some rows only, either as once, few or many, or as a class for expanded clones.

d_gene	abundance	v_gene	j_gene	CDR3nt	CDR3aa
TRBD2	.	TRBV28	TRBJ2-3	TGTGCCAGCAGTTCCCCGGGACTAGCGCTCGCAGATACGCAGTATTTT	CASSSPGLALADTQYF
TRBD1	.	TRBV10-3	TRBJ2-5	TGTGCCACGATGAGGGGGACAGGGGAAGAGACCCAGTACTTC	CATMRGTGEETQYF
.	.	TRBV18	TRBJ2-1	TGTGCCAGCTCCCCTATCGGGGGAGACAACAATGAGCAGTTCTTC	CASSPIGGDNNEQFF
.	once	TRBV9	TRBJ2-7	TGTGCCAGCAGCGTAGAGGCGGGTACTTCCTACGAGCAGTACTTC	CASSVEAGTSYEQYF
.	.	TRBV28	TRBJ1-1	TGTGCCAGCCTCGAAGGGGGGGGTGTGGCGGTTAGCACTGAAGCTTTCTTT	CASLEGGGVAVSTEAFF
.	.	TRBV27	TRBJ1-4	TGTGCCAGCAGTTTACTCAGGGGTGGCGAAAAACTGTTTTTT	CASSLLRGGEKLFF
.	.	TRBV6-6	TRBJ1-1	TGTGCCAGCAGCCCCGACAGGCCGGGGAACACTGAAGCTTTCTTT	CASSPDRPGNTEAFF
.	once	TRBV28	TRBJ2-7	TGTGCCAGCAGTTTAGACAGTTCCTACGAGCAGTACTTC	CASSLDSSYEQYF
.	.	TRBV7-8	TRBJ2-7	TGTGCCAGCAGCAAGTGGGGCCCCTACGAGCAGTACTTC	CASSKWGPYEQYF
TRBD2	.	TRBV2	TRBJ2-3	TGTGCCGGGGCTAGCGGGAGTTTGGCAGATACGCAGTATTTT	CAGASGSLADTQYF
.	.	TRBV14	TRBJ1-2	TGTGCCAGCAGCCAAGAACTCTTGGGGGGTGAGTACTATGGCTACACCTTC	CASSQELLGGEYYGYTF
.	.	TRBV5-1	TRBJ2-2	TGCGCCAGCAGCCCGGGGTCCTCGTGGGCCGGGGAGCTGTTTTTT	CASSPGSSWAGELFF
.	.	TRBV5-1	TRBJ2-1	TGCGCCAGCAGCCCGGATACGGGCAATGAGCAGTTCTTC	CASSPDTGNEQFF
TRBD2	.	TRBV28	TRBJ2-1	TGTGCCAGCAGTTATGGACTAGCGGGATGGAGCTCCTACAATGAGCAGTTCTTC	CASSYGLAGWSSYNEQFF
.	.	TRBV2	TRBJ2-3	TGTGCCAGCAGCGCTTCGCTAGCGCGCACAGATACGCAGTATTTT	CASSASLARTDTQYF
.	once	TRBV5-1	TRBJ1-3	TGCGCCAGCAGCTTGGGGGGCCTTGCTGGAAACACCATATATTTT	CASSLGGLAGNTIYF
TRBD1	.	TRBV7-2	TRBJ2-1	TGTGCCAGCAGCTTCTTGACAGGGGGCAATGAGCAGTTCTTC	CASSFLTGGNEQFF
.	.	TRBV5-1	TRBJ1-1	TGCGCCAGCAGCTTGGAGACACAACGGGGAGGCACTGAAGCTTTCTTT	CASSLETQRGGTEAFF
TRBD1	once	TRBV30	TRBJ1-1	TGTGCCTGGAGTCGGGACAGGGGTACTGAAGCTTTCTTT	CAWSRDRGTEAFF
.	.	TRBV27	TRBJ2-7	TGTGCCAGCTCAGAGCGGGTCTCTGGGGAGCAGTACTTC	CASSERVSGEQYF
TRBD1	few	TRBV15	TRBJ1-2	TGTGCCACCAGCAGAGGCTCAGGGGGAGCTAACTATGGCTACACCTTC	CATSRGSGGANYGYTF
TRBD2	once	TRBV9	TRBJ2-1	TGTGCCAGCAGCGTAAGGGCTAGCGGGACGGTCTACAATGAGCAGTTCTTC	CASSVRASGTVYNEQFF
.	.	TRBV30	TRBJ1-3	TGTGCCTGGAGTGAGGAGGACTCTGGAAACACCATATATTTT	CAWSEEDSGNTIYF
.	.	TRBV6-6	TRBJ1-4	TGTGCCAGCAGAAACGGGGGGGACTCTAATGAAAAACTGTTTTTT	CASRNGGDSNEKLFF
.	.	TRBV5-4	TRBJ2-1	TGTGCCAGCAGCCCGGACAGTTACAATGAGCAGTTCTTC	CASSPDSYNEQFF
.	.	TRBV2	TRBJ2-7	TGTGCCAGCAGTGGGACAGCCGGGGCCACCCAGTACTTC	CASSGTAGATQYF
.	.	TRBV18	TRBJ2-1	TGTGCCAGCTCACCAGCTAGCGACGGTGAGCAGTTCTTC	CASSPASDGEQFF
TRBD2	.	TRBV18	TRBJ2-7	TGTGCCAGCTCAACGGGGGGGACACCAACCTACGAGCAGTACTTC	CASSTGGTPTYEQYF